The text below deals with one T cell receptor (beta chain). Its antigen is as yet unknown. This record belongs to a study of metastatic and nonmetastatic thyroid tumors. On the study more broadly: A comparison of repertoires was made across blood and tumor or nodule tissue from malignant and benign thyroid patients. Overall study results and limits: Reportedly, malignant thyroid tumors had significantly higher TCR beta diversity than benign nodules, in blood and tumor.

Patients had received no treatment of any kind before thyroid surgery. This CDR3 contains 15 residues. The V gene lost 5 bases and the J gene lost 4 bases, with 19 bases spanning the gap. Looked up from germline, CDR1 is SGDLS and CDR2 is YYNGEE. As originally analysed: A classifier of distant metastasis in papillary thyroid cancer was built from CDR3 differences (across clinicopathological groups). MiXCR was used by TCRdb to re-call the PCR reads. The V and J calls follow TCRdb's processing rather than the paper's. The table lists some 15,000 clones, around 33% of them singletons. This chain joins TRBV9 and TRBJ2-7; D is unclear. The source of this sequence is a male donor with papillary thyroid cancer or a benign thyroid nodule (not recorded which). Some clones in this sample may be carry-over from other donors' samples. Sample: tumor tissue. DNA of the CDR3: TGTGCCAGCAGTGCCGGGCCCTCACACCGGTACGAGCAGTACTTC. This codes for CASSAGPSHRYEQYF.